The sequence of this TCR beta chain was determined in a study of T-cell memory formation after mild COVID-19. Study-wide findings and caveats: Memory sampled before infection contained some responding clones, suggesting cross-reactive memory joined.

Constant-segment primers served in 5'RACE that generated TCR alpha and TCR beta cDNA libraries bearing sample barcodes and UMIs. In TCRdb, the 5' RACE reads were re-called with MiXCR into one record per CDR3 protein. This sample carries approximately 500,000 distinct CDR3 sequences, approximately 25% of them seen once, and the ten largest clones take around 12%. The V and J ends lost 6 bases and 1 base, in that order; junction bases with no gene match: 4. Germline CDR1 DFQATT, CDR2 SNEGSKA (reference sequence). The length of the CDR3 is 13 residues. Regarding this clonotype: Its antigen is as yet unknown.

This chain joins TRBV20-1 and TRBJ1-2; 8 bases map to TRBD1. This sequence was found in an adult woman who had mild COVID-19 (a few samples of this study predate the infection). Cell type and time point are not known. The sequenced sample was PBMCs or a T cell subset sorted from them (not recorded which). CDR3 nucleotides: TGCAGTGCGGCGGGACAGGTTAACTATGGCTACACCTTC. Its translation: CSAAGQVNYGYTF.